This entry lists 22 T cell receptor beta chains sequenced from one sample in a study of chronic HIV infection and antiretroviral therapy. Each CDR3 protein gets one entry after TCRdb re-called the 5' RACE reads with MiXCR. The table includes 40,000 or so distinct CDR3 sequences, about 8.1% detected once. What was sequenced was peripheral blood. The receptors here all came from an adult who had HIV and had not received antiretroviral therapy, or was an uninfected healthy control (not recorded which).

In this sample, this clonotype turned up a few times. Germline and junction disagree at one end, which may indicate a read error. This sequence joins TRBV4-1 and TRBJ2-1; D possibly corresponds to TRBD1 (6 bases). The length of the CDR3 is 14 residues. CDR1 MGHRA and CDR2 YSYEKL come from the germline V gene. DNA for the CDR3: TGCGCCAGCAGGCAAGGAATAGGGGGCAATGAGCAGTTCTTC. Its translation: CASRQGIGGNEQFF.

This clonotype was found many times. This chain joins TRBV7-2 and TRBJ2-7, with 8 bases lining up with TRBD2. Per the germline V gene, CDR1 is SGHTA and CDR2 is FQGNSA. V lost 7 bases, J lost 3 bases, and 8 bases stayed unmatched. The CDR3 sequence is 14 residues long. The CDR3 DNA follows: TGTGCCAGCAATCCGGGTAGCGGGGTCTACGAGCAGTACTTC. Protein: CASNPGSGVYEQYF.

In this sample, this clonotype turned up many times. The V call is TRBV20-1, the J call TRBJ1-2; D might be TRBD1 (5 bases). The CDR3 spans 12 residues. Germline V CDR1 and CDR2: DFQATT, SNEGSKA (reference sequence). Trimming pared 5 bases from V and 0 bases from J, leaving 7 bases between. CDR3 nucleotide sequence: TGCAGTGCTCCAGGGCCTAACTATGGCTACACCTTC. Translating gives CSAPGPNYGYTF.

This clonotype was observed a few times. In nucleotides, the CDR3 is TGCAGCGTTGAAGCGATGGAGGGAGCTGAGCAGTTCTTC. Its protein product is CSVEAMEGAEQFF. The chain carries TRBV29-1 and TRBJ2-1; possibly TRBD2 for D (6 bases). Germline values: CDR1 SQVTM, CDR2 ANQGSEA. This CDR3 spans 13 amino acids. V was trimmed by 1 base and J by 9 bases, leaving 13 bases between them.

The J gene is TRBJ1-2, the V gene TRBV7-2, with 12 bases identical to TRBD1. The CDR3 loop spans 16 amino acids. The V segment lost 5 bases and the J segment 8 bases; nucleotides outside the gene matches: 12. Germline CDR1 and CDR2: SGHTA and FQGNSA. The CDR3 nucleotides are TGTGCCAGCAGCCGGGACAGGGGGCGGTCCGGTGAGGGCTACACCTTC. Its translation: CASSRDRGRSGEGYTF. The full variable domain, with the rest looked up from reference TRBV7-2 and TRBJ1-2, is GAGVSQSPSNKVTEKGKDVELRCDPISGHTALYWYRQSLGQGLEFLIYFQGNSAPDKSGLPSDRFSAERTGGSVSTLTIQRTQQEDSAVYLCASSRDRGRSGEGYTFGSGTRLTVV.

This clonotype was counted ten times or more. The CDR3 here is CSVGGEEKETQYF. The CDR3 nucleotides read TGCAGCGTTGGAGGAGAAGAGAAAGAGACCCAGTACTTC. The chain has TRBV29-1 and TRBJ2-5; D not certain. The CDR3 covers 13 residues. V shed 4 bases and J shed 3 bases, with 12 bases lying between them. Per germline, CDR1 SQVTM and CDR2 ANQGSEA.

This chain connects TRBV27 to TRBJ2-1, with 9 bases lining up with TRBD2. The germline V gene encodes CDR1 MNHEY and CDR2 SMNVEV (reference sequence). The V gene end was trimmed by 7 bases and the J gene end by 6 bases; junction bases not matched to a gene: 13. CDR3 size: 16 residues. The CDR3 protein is CASTSDAGGPSNEQFF. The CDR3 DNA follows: TGTGCCAGCACTTCCGACGCGGGAGGGCCTTCCAATGAGCAGTTCTTC.

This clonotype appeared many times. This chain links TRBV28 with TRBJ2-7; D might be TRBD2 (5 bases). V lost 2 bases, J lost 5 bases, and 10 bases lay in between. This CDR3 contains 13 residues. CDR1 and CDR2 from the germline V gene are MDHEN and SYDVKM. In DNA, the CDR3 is TGTGCCAGCAGTTTAGACGGGGATCACGAGCAGTACTTC. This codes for CASSLDGDHEQYF.

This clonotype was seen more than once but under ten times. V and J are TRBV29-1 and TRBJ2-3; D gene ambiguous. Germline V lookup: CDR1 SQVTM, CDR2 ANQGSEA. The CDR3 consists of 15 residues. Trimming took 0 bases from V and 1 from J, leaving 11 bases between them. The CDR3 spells CSVEDLTSRTDTQYF. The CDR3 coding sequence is TGCAGCGTTGAAGATCTTACATCTCGCACAGATACGCAGTATTTT.

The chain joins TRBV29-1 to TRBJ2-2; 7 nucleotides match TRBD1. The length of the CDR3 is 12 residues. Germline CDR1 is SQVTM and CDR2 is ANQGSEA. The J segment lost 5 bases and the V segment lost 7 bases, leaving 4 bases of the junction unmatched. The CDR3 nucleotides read TGCAGCGCTAAGACAGGGACCGGGGAGCTGTTTTTT. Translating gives CSAKTGTGELFF.

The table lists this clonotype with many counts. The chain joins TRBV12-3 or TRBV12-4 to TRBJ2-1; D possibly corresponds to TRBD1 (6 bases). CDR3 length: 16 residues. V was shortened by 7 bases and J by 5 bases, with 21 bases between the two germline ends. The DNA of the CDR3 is TGTGCCAGCAAAACGGGTAGAGGGACAAAAGACAATGAGCAGTTCTTC. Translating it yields CASKTGRGTKDNEQFF.

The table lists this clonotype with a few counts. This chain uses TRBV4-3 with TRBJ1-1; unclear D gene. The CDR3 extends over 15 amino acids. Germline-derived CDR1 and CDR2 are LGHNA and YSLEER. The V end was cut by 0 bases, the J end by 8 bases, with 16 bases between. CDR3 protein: CASSQDRFGFPEAFF. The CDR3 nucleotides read TGCGCCAGCAGCCAAGATAGGTTCGGCTTCCCCGAAGCTTTCTTT.

This chain's CDR3 is CASSLHLFPELFF. The CDR3 DNA reads TGTGCCAGCAGTTTACACCTATTCCCGGAGCTGTTTTTT. The genes are TRBV28 and TRBJ2-2; D is ambiguous. This CDR3 spans 13 amino acids. V lost 2 bases to trimming and J lost 10 bases, with 11 bases between them. The germline V gene encodes CDR1 MDHEN and CDR2 SYDVKM.

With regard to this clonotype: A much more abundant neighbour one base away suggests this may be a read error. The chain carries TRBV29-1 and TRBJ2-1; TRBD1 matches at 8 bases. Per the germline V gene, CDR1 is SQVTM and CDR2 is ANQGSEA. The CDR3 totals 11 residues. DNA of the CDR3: TGCAGCGTTGGATCCGGACAGGGAAAGATCTTC. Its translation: CSVGSGQGKIF.

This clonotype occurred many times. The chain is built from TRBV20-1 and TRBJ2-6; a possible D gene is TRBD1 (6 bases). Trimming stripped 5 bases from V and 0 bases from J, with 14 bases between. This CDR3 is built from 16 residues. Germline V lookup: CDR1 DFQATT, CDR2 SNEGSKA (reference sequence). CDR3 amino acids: CSAYRESYSGANVLTF. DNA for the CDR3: TGCAGTGCTTACAGGGAGTCCTACTCTGGGGCCAACGTCCTGACTTTC.

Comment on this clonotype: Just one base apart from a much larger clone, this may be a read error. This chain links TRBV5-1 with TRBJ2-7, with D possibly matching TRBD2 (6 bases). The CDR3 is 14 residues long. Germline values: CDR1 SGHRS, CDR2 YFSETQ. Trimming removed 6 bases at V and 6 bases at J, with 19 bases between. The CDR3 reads CASKSDGSSREQYF. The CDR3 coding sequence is TGCGCCAGCAAGTCTGACGGGAGCTCCCGCGAGCAGTACTTC.

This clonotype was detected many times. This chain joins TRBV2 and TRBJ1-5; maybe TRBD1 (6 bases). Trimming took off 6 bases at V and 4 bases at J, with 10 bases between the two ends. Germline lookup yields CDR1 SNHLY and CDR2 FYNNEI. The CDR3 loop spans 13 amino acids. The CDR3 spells CASRTGGNQPQHF. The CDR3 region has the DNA TGTGCCAGCAGGACAGGAGGAAATCAGCCCCAGCATTTT. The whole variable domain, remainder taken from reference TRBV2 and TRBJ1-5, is EPEVTQTPSHQVTQMGQEVILRCVPISNHLYFYWYRQILGQKVEFLVSFYNNEISEKSEIFDDQFSVERPDGSNFTLKIRSTKLEDSAMYFCASRTGGNQPQHFGDGTRLSIL.

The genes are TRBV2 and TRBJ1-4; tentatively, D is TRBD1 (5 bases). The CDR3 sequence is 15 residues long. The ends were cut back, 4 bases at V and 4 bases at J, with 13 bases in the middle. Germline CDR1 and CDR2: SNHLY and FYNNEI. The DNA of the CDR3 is TGTGCCAGCAGTGCAGAGGGACGGAATAATGAAAAACTGTTTTTT. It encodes CASSAEGRNNEKLFF.

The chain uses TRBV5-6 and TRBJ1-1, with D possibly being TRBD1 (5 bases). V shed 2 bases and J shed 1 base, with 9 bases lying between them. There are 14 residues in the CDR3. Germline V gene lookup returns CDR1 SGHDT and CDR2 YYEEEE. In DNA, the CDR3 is TGTGCCAGCAGCTTATTGACAGAGAACACTGAAGCTTTCTTT. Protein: CASSLLTENTEAFF.

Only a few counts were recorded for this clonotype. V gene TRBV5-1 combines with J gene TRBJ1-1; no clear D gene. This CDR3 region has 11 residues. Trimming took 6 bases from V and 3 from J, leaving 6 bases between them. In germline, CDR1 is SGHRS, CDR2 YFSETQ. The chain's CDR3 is CASKVDTEAFF. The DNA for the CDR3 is TGCGCCAGCAAAGTAGACACTGAAGCTTTCTTT.

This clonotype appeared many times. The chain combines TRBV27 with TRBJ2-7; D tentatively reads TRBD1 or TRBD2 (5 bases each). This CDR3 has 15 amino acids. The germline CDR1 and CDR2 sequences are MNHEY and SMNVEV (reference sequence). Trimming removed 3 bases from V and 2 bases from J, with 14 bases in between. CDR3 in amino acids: CASSFSGHGAYEQYF. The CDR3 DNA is TGTGCCAGCAGTTTCAGCGGACACGGGGCCTACGAGCAGTACTTC.

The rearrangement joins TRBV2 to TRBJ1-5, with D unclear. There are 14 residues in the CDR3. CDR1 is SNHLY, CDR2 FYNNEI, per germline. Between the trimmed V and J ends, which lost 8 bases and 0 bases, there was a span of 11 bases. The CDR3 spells CASAEVASNQPQHF. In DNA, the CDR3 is TGTGCCAGCGCCGAGGTAGCTAGCAATCAGCCCCAGCATTTT.